The 19 T cell receptor beta chains below were found in one sample sequenced in a study of STAT5B mutations in CD4+ large granular lymphocyte leukemia. Data came from immunoSEQ multiplex PCR; TCRdb stores just in-frame clones and leaves some out. The data hold 20,000 or so clones, with around 85% observed a single time. The specimen was CD4+ T cells from blood buffy coats. All receptors derive from a human donor in good health.

The chain carries TRBV11-1 and TRBJ1-5, with D unclear. This CDR3 has 14 amino acids. Germline values: CDR1 SGHAT, CDR2 FQDESV (reference sequence). V lost 5 bases, J lost 3 bases, and 11 bases lay in between. For the CDR3, the DNA is TGTGCCAGCAGCCCCGACTCCCACAATCAGCCCCAGCATTTT. Amino acids: CASSPDSHNQPQHF.

The chain carries TRBV5-6 and TRBJ2-5; TRBD1 might be the D (8 bases). This CDR3 region has 15 residues. CDR1 is SGHDT, CDR2 YYEEEE, per germline. V lost 4 bases, J lost 2 bases, and 15 bases lay in between. CDR3 region: CASSRYRGGQETQYF. CDR3 sequence (DNA): TGTGCCAGCAGCCGGTACAGGGGGGGGCAAGAGACCCAGTACTTC. Full variable domain (missing parts from reference TRBV5-6 and TRBJ2-5): DAGVTQSPTHLIKTRGQQVTLRCSPKSGHDTVSWYQQALGQGPQFIFQYYEEEERQRGNFPDRFSGHQFPNYSSELNVNALLLGDSALYLCASSRYRGGQETQYFGPGTRLLVL.

This clone was picked up one time. The rearrangement links TRBV2 to TRBJ2-5; D call uncertain. Trimming took off 7 bases at V and 5 bases at J, with 17 bases between the two ends. Germline V lookup: CDR1 SNHLY, CDR2 FYNNEI. The CDR3 totals 14 residues. The CDR3 bases are TGTGCCAGCACGAGAAGCAAGGCTGGGGAGACCCAGTACTTC. Its protein product is CASTRSKAGETQYF.

The V and J genes are TRBV5-4 and TRBJ2-3; the match to TRBD2 covers 11 bases. The CDR3 loop spans 16 amino acids. Germline CDR1 reads SGHNT; CDR2 reads YYREEE (reference sequence). After removal of 2 bases from V and 6 bases from J, the junction contained 8 bases not matched to a gene. CDR3 bases: TGTGCCAGCAGCTTCCGGCTAGCGGGAGGCCCGGATACGCAGTATTTT. This codes for CASSFRLAGGPDTQYF.

CDR3 DNA: TGTGCCATCAGTACAGGAGAAGCGTCCTATGGCTACACCTTC. It is translated as CAISTGEASYGYTF. The rearrangement links TRBV10-3 to TRBJ1-2; tentative D call: TRBD1 (5 bases). Germline V gives CDR1 ENHRY, CDR2 SYGVKD. The CDR3 runs 14 residues. Trimming cost V 5 bases and J 4 bases, with 14 bases left between them.

This chain uses TRBV18 with TRBJ2-3, with D possibly matching TRBD1 (5 bases). The germline CDR1 and CDR2 sequences are KGHSH and LQKENI. The length of the CDR3 is 13 residues. Trimming shortened V by 5 bases and J by 3 bases, and 9 bases separated the two germline ends. As DNA, the CDR3 is TGTGCCAGCTCATCCCAGGGAACAGATACGCAGTATTTT. Protein product: CASSSQGTDTQYF. The full variable domain, completed using reference TRBV18 and TRBJ2-3, is NAGVMQNPRHLVRRRGQEARLRCSPMKGHSHVYWYRQLPEEGLKFMVYLQKENIIDESGMPKERFSAEFPKEGPSILRIQQVVRGDSAAYFCASSSQGTDTQYFGPGTRLTVL.

This clone has only one observation. V is TRBV7-9 and J is TRBJ2-3; the D is unclear. The V and J ends lost 1 base and 0 bases respectively, with 8 bases between them. The germline gives CDR1 SEHNR, CDR2 FQNEAQ (reference sequence). This CDR3 is built from 15 residues. The CDR3 sequence: CASSLDQGSTDTQYF. CDR3 DNA sequence: TGTGCCAGCAGCTTAGACCAAGGCAGCACAGATACGCAGTATTTT.

This clone showed up just once. The V gene is TRBV9, the J gene TRBJ1-1; the match to TRBD1 covers 8 bases. V lost 4 bases, J lost 5 bases, and 7 bases stayed unmatched. Germline V gene sequence: CDR1 SGDLS, CDR2 YYNGEE. The CDR3 covers 14 residues. The DNA for the CDR3 is TGTGCCAGCAGCCGAGACAGGGGATTAACTGAAGCTTTCTTT. Translating gives CASSRDRGLTEAFF.

This chain connects TRBV6-1 to TRBJ1-1, with TRBD1 matching 7 bases. V lost 6 bases and J lost 4; bases outside the gene matches: 8. Germline V lookup: CDR1 MNHNS, CDR2 SASEGT. The CDR3 consists of 14 residues. The CDR3 DNA reads TGTGCCAGCAGGTCGACAGGGAGTAGCACTGAAGCTTTCTTT. Translating it yields CASRSTGSSTEAFF.

This CDR3 reads CASRGLFYEQYF. CDR3 sequence (DNA): TGTGCCAGCAGGGGACTATTCTACGAGCAGTACTTC. The rearrangement uses TRBV6-5 and TRBJ2-7; 7 bases line up with TRBD2. Unmatched junction bases numbered 2, after V lost 6 bases and J lost 3 bases. The germline V gene encodes CDR1 MNHEY and CDR2 SVGAGI. This CDR3 is built from 12 residues.

This clone was recorded only once. The gene calls are TRBV9 and TRBJ1-5; D is perhaps TRBD1 (5 bases). The V end was cut by 6 bases, the J end by 6 bases, with 19 bases between. The length of the CDR3 is 15 residues. Germline V lookup: CDR1 SGDLS, CDR2 YYNGEE. The CDR3 spells CASTIDGGFGQPQHF. For the CDR3, the DNA is TGTGCCAGCACCATAGATGGGGGATTTGGTCAGCCCCAGCATTTT.

V is TRBV18 and J is TRBJ2-2; TRBD1 aligns across 7 bases. CDR1 is KGHSH, CDR2 LQKENI, per germline. The junction had 14 bases not matched to a gene; V was cut back by 4 bases and J by 0 bases. There are 19 residues in the CDR3. CDR3 bases: TGTGCCAGCTCACACCGGGACAGCTCATACCTCTCGAACACCGGGGAGCTGTTTTTT. It encodes CASSHRDSSYLSNTGELFF.

The chain is built from TRBV6-4 and TRBJ1-1; 8 bases align to TRBD1. Germline CDR1 reads MRHNA; CDR2 reads SNTAGT. The J segment lost 1 base and the V segment lost 6 bases, leaving 10 bases of the junction unmatched. This CDR3 is built from 16 residues. The CDR3 DNA sequence: TGTGCCAGCAGAGCCCGGTCGGGACAGGAGAACACTGAAGCTTTCTTT. As protein: CASRARSGQENTEAFF.

The CDR3 loop is CAISESARGTGYTF. In DNA, the CDR3 is TGTGCCATCAGTGAGTCAGCGCGAGGGACGGGCTACACCTTC. The rearrangement uses TRBV10-3 and TRBJ1-2; D may be TRBD1 (5 bases). Trimming took 0 bases from V and 8 from J, leaving 13 bases between them. In germline, CDR1 is ENHRY, CDR2 SYGVKD. The CDR3 contains 14 residues.

The V and J genes are TRBV4-2 and TRBJ2-7; D is uncertain. Trimming left V 0 bases short and J 4 bases short, with 7 bases between. CDR3 length equals 13 residues. Germline V gives CDR1 LGHNA, CDR2 YNFKEQ. This CDR3 is CASSQDNAYEQYF. In DNA form, the CDR3 reads TGTGCCAGCAGCCAAGATAACGCGTACGAGCAGTACTTC.

This chain uses TRBV5-4 with TRBJ2-2; D possibly corresponds to TRBD1 (5 bases). Germline V gene lookup returns CDR1 SGHNT and CDR2 YYREEE (reference sequence). V was trimmed by 0 bases and J by 1 base, leaving 7 bases between them. The CDR3 is made up of 15 amino acids. The CDR3 reads CASSLGDRNTGELFF. DNA for the CDR3: TGTGCCAGCAGCTTGGGCGACAGGAACACCGGGGAGCTGTTTTTT. Variable domain in full (rest from reference TRBV5-4 and TRBJ2-2): ETGVTQSPTHLIKTRGQQVTLRCSSQSGHNTVSWYQQALGQGPQFIFQYYREEENGRGNFPPRFSGLQFPNYSSELNVNALELDDSALYLCASSLGDRNTGELFFGEGSRLTVL.

The V gene is TRBV18, the J gene TRBJ2-7; the D gene is possibly TRBD1 (5 bases). V was trimmed by 3 bases and J by 0 bases, leaving 9 bases between them. Germline CDR1 and CDR2: KGHSH and LQKENI. The CDR3 has 14 amino acids. The CDR3 sequence: CASSPLQASYEQYF. CDR3 coding DNA: TGTGCCAGCTCACCGCTACAGGCCTCCTACGAGCAGTACTTC. The full variable domain, its missing parts supplied by reference TRBV18 and TRBJ2-7, is NAGVMQNPRHLVRRRGQEARLRCSPMKGHSHVYWYRQLPEEGLKFMVYLQKENIIDESGMPKERFSAEFPKEGPSILRIQQVVRGDSAAYFCASSPLQASYEQYFGPGTRLTVT.

The chain carries TRBV7-9 and TRBJ1-5; D perhaps matches TRBD1 (5 bases). The CDR3 runs to 13 residues. Trimming removed 4 bases from V and 7 bases from J, with 11 bases in between. Germline loops: CDR1 SEHNR, CDR2 FQNEAQ (reference sequence). The CDR3 loop is CASSWGVGQPQHF. For the CDR3, the DNA is TGTGCCAGCAGCTGGGGGGTAGGGCAGCCCCAGCATTTT.

The chain has TRBV5-3 and TRBJ2-2; 9 bases agree with TRBD1. TRBV5-3 is known as an ORF, though its function is uncertain. The V and J ends lost 3 bases and 0 bases, in that order; junction bases with no gene match: 3. The CDR3 loop spans 16 amino acids. The CDR3 reads CARSWGQGTNTGELFF. As DNA, the CDR3 is TGTGCCAGAAGCTGGGGACAGGGTACGAACACCGGGGAGCTGTTTTTT.